This passage covers 20 T cell receptor beta chains from one sample sequenced in a study of blood T cell repertoires in COVID-19. Repertoires were generated with immunoSEQ multiplex PCR, while TCRdb's copy carries only in-frame clones and drops some. The sample consists of about 160,000 clones, approximately 80% of them appearing once. Sequenced sample: peripheral blood. Receptors were obtained from a woman aged 40 to 50 with COVID-19, enrolled during active disease.

J is TRBJ2-4 and V is TRBV4-1; TRBD2 agrees at 14 bases. Losses at the gene ends were 4 bases for V and 10 bases for J; bases not matched to a gene: 6. The CDR3 is 15 amino acids. Germline V lookup: CDR1 MGHRA, CDR2 YSYEKL. The CDR3 sequence is CASSLGLAGVGIQYF. CDR3 DNA: TGCGCCAGCAGCCTGGGACTAGCGGGAGTGGGTATTCAGTACTTC.

The rearrangement links TRBV6-4 to TRBJ2-1; TRBD2 is a possible D gene (6 bases). CDR3 length: 16 residues. The V and J ends lost 4 bases and 8 bases respectively, with 21 bases between them. CDR1 is MRHNA and CDR2 is SNTAGT in the germline V gene. The CDR3 spells CASSGNQGGGKDEQFF. The CDR3 DNA reads TGTGCCAGCAGTGGGAACCAGGGCGGCGGGAAAGATGAGCAGTTCTTC.

The chain combines TRBV18 with TRBJ2-7, with 7 bases that match TRBD1. The CDR3 runs to 14 residues. With 4 bases clipped from V and 7 bases from J, the junction kept 10 bases outside the gene matches. CDR1 and CDR2 (germline): KGHSH, LQKENI. The CDR3 nucleotides read TGTGCCAGCTCACGCGACAGGGCGGCCCGGGAGCAGTACTTC. It translates to CASSRDRAAREQYF.

This clone has a handful of counts. Relative to the germline gene, one junction end is altered; a read error may explain this. The rearrangement links TRBV7-7 to TRBJ2-1, with 8 bases that match TRBD2. CDR1 and CDR2 (germline): SSHAT, FNYEAQ (reference sequence). The CDR3 consists of 13 residues. CDR3 in amino acids: CASSVGLGRAQFF. The CDR3 coding sequence is TGTGCTAGCAGCGTGGGACTAGGTCGCGCGCAGTTCTTC. The variable domain in full, with the rest retrieved from reference TRBV7-7 and TRBJ2-1, is GAGVSQSPRYKVTKRGQDVTLRCDPISSHATLYWYQQALGQGPEFLTYFNYEAQPDKSGLPSDRFSAERPEGSISTLTIQRTEQRDSAMYRCASSVGLGRAQFFGPGTRLTVL.

CDR3 amino acids: CASRLTSRTDTQYF. CDR3 coding DNA: TGTGCCAGTAGACTCACCTCTAGGACAGATACGCAGTATTTT. The chain employs TRBV19 and TRBJ2-3; the D is unclear. Per the germline V gene, CDR1 is LNHDA and CDR2 is SQIVND (reference sequence). V dropped 6 bases and J dropped 3 bases, with 13 bases sitting between them. The CDR3 runs to 14 residues.

Many counts were recorded for this clone. The same CDR3 also results from other DNA sequences found in this sample. V gene TRBV18 combines with J gene TRBJ1-5; D might be TRBD1 (5 bases). The length of the CDR3 is 17 residues. CDR1 and CDR2 from the germline V gene are KGHSH and LQKENI. V lost 2 bases to trimming and J lost 0 bases, with 14 bases between them. CDR3 nucleotides: TGTGCCAGCTCACCATCGGGGGACCCGTATAGCAATCAGCCCCAGCATTTT. As protein: CASSPSGDPYSNQPQHF. Supplemented by reference TRBV18 and TRBJ1-5, the full variable domain reads NAGVMQNPRHLVRRRGQEARLRCSPMKGHSHVYWYRQLPEEGLKFMVYLQKENIIDESGMPKERFSAEFPKEGPSILRIQQVVRGDSAAYFCASSPSGDPYSNQPQHFGDGTRLSIL.

The chain joins TRBV7-9 to TRBJ1-4, with 8 bases matching TRBD1. Germline CDR1 and CDR2: SEHNR and FQNEAQ (reference sequence). The CDR3 contains 12 residues. V shed 1 base and J 17 bases; nucleotides not matched to a gene: 6. Here the CDR3 reads CASSLVSGGLFF. The DNA of the CDR3 is TGTGCCAGCAGCTTAGTTTCAGGGGGCCTATTTTTT.

The chain combines TRBV20-1 with TRBJ2-1; D is perhaps TRBD2 (6 bases). Between the trimmed V and J ends, which lost 3 bases and 0 bases, there was a span of 9 bases. The germline CDR1 and CDR2 sequences are DFQATT and SNEGSKA (reference sequence). The CDR3 is 14 amino acids. Written as DNA, the CDR3 is TGCAGTGCTAGTCCGGGACTCTCCTACAATGAGCAGTTCTTC. Encoded protein: CSASPGLSYNEQFF.

J is TRBJ1-4 and V is TRBV30; D perhaps matches TRBD1 (5 bases). Per the germline V gene, CDR1 is GTSNPN and CDR2 is SVGIG (reference sequence). This CDR3 has 15 amino acids. The ends were cut back, 3 bases at V and 6 bases at J, with 17 bases in the middle. The CDR3 protein is CAWSPLSGLDEKLFF. The CDR3 nucleotides read TGTGCCTGGAGCCCCTTATCAGGGCTTGATGAAAAACTGTTTTTT.

The rearrangement joins TRBV2 to TRBJ2-1; 10 bases are a match to TRBD2. Losses at the gene ends were 1 base for V and 6 bases for J; bases not matched to a gene: 3. This CDR3 is built from 15 residues. The germline gives CDR1 SNHLY, CDR2 FYNNEI. The DNA of the CDR3 is TGTGCCAGCAGTGAAGAGGGACTAGCGATCAATGAGCAGTTCTTC. It specifies CASSEEGLAINEQFF.

V gene TRBV11-2 combines with J gene TRBJ2-1; 7 bases are a match to TRBD1. Germline CDR1 SGHAT, CDR2 FQNNGV. The CDR3 loop spans 14 amino acids. The trim removed 7 bases at V and 1 base at J, leaving 4 bases unmatched. This CDR3 is CASNHRGSYNEQFF. CDR3 coding DNA: TGTGCCAGCAATCACAGGGGTTCCTACAATGAGCAGTTCTTC.

The J gene is TRBJ1-4, the V gene TRBV25-1, with D possibly being TRBD1 (5 bases). V was cut by 3 bases and J by 5 bases, with 10 bases left in between. Germline-derived CDR1 and CDR2 are MGHDK and SYGVNS. The CDR3 runs to 14 residues. CDR3 DNA sequence: TGTGCCAGCAGTGAGACAGACAGAAATGAAAAACTGTTTTTT. Translating it yields CASSETDRNEKLFF.

This chain uses TRBV12-3 or TRBV12-4 with TRBJ1-2; D not resolved. This CDR3 has 13 residues. Trimming removed 2 bases from V and 1 base from J, with 5 bases in between. The DNA of the CDR3 is TGTGCCAGCAGTTTAACCGGTAACTATGGCTACACCTTC. Translating gives CASSLTGNYGYTF.

Written as DNA, the CDR3 is TGTGCCAGTAGTATAAGTAGATTGAACACTGAAGCTTTCTTT. Translation gives CASSISRLNTEAFF. The gene calls are TRBV19 and TRBJ1-1; no firm D call. V was shortened by 2 bases and J by 0 bases, with 7 bases between the two germline ends. This CDR3 is built from 14 residues. Germline lookup yields CDR1 LNHDA and CDR2 SQIVND (reference sequence).

This chain connects TRBV27 to TRBJ2-6; the match to TRBD1 covers 8 bases. J gave up 0 bases and V 5 bases, and 3 bases lay outside the gene matches. Germline V lookup: CDR1 MNHEY, CDR2 SMNVEV (reference sequence). The CDR3 is 16 amino acids. CDR3 protein: CASSRTGSSGANVLTF. DNA for the CDR3: TGTGCCAGCAGTAGGACAGGGAGCTCTGGGGCCAACGTCCTGACTTTC.

The chain recombines TRBV27 with TRBJ2-6; D is uncertain. V lost 8 bases to trimming and J lost 3 bases, with 5 bases between them. The CDR3 sequence is 12 residues long. Germline V gene data show CDR1 as MNHEY and CDR2 as SMNVEV (reference sequence). The CDR3 nucleotides are TGTGCCAGCTCGGTTGGGGCCAACGTCCTGACTTTC. This encodes CASSVGANVLTF.

The chain has TRBV5-6 and TRBJ2-1; 10 nucleotides align to TRBD2. CDR3 length: 15 residues. Germline CDR1 is SGHDT and CDR2 is YYEEEE. V lost 4 bases and J lost 8; bases outside the gene matches: 9. CDR3 loop: CASSPTGLAYHEQFF. CDR3 DNA sequence: TGTGCCAGCAGCCCCACGGGACTAGCGTACCATGAGCAGTTCTTC.

This sequence joins TRBV24-1 and TRBJ2-5; 10 nucleotides match TRBD2. CDR1 is KGHDR and CDR2 is SFDVKD in the germline V gene. The trim removed 3 bases at V and 2 bases at J, leaving 5 bases unmatched. The CDR3 has 16 residues. CDR3 sequence reads: CATSDISLAGQETQYF. CDR3 in DNA: TGTGCCACCAGTGATATCTCACTAGCGGGACAAGAGACCCAGTACTTC.

The rearrangement links TRBV19 to TRBJ1-5; 7 nucleotides match TRBD1. The germline V gene has CDR1 LNHDA and CDR2 SQIVND (reference sequence). The CDR3 has 16 residues. The trim removed 4 bases at V and 0 bases at J, leaving 6 bases unmatched. The CDR3 loop is CASSRMTGNSNQPQHF. DNA for the CDR3: TGTGCCAGTAGTAGAATGACAGGGAATAGCAATCAGCCCCAGCATTTT.

This rearrangement joins TRBV7-2 to TRBJ1-6; 9 bases line up with TRBD1. From germline, CDR1 is SGHTA and CDR2 FQGNSA. Trimming took 9 bases from V and 8 from J; bases not matched to a gene: 5. This CDR3 is built from 13 residues. This chain's CDR3 is CARSRDRDSPLHF. Written as DNA, the CDR3 is TGTGCCAGAAGCCGGGACAGGGATTCACCCCTCCACTTT.